The clone carrying this T cell receptor (beta chain) was counted only a few times. Germline is not matched at one junction end, which may reflect a read error. MiXCR, run by TCRdb on the 5' RACE reads, gives a single entry per CDR3 protein. Among around 30,000 distinct CDR3 sequences, about 28% were seen once, and the ten largest hold around 3.5%. Germline CDR1 is SQVTM and CDR2 is ANQGSEA. The CDR3 totals 15 residues. Sample: naive CD4+ T cells sorted from a lymph node. Subset in this sample: naive CD4+ T cells, CD4+CD45RA+CD25-. The origin of this receptor is a female donor with breast cancer. The rearrangement joins TRBV29-1 to TRBJ2-5; TRBD1 is a possible D gene (6 bases). The CDR3 sequence is CSVKDSPRGQETQYF. DNA for the CDR3: TGCAGCGTTAAAGACAGCCCGAGGGGGCAAGAGACCCAGTACTTC.